This TCR beta chain is drawn from a study of T cells after yellow fever vaccination. The overall study: Some fractions had low cell numbers, and these were prepared with SMART-Seq v4 Ultra Low Input. Study-wide results and caveats: Contamination by abundant bulk-population clonotypes could be present in FACS-sorted repertoires. Once the booster was given, most primary-vaccination clones reappeared, at just under 98% for CD4 and more than 85% for CD8.

This CDR3 region has 13 residues. Germline CDR1 reads SGHTA; CDR2 reads FQGNSA. The ends were cut back, 1 base at V and 8 bases at J, with 11 bases in the middle. This clonotype was counted ten times or more. Antigen specificity is unknown. The 5'RACE template-switching step produced TCR cDNA and added a universal primer site and UMIs. Each CDR3 protein is one row after TCRdb ran MiXCR on the 5' RACE reads. The sample contains some 260,000 distinct CDR3 sequences, approximately 5.2% of which appear only once. The TCR comes from a man in his late teens or twenties who received the YFV17D yellow fever vaccine. The material was CD4+ T cells sorted from PBMCs, obtained on the day of the yellow fever booster vaccination. The rearrangement links TRBV7-2 to TRBJ1-2; the D gene is possibly TRBD1 (6 bases). CDR3 in DNA: TGTGCCAGCAGCTTAGGGACAGTCGGAGGCTACACCTTC. Its protein is CASSLGTVGGYTF.